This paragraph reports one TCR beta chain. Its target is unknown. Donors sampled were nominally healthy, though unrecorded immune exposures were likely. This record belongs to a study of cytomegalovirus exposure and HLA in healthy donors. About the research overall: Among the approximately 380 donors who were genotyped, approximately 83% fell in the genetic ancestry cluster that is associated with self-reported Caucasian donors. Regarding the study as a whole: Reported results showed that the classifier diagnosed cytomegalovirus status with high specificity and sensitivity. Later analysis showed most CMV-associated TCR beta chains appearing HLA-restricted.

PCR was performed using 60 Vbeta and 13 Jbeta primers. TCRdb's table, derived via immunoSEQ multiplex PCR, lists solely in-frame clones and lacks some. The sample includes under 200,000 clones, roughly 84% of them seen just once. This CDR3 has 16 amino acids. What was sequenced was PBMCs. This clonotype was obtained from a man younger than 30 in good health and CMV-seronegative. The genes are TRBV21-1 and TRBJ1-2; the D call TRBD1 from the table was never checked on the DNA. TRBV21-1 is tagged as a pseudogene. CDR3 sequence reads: CASSKGAELPFYGYTF. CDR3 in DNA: TGTGCCAGCAGCAAAGGGGCAGAGCTCCCCTTCTATGGCTACACCTTC.